This TCR beta chain was identified during a study of cytomegalovirus exposure and HLA in healthy donors. TCRdb's copy holds only in-frame clones and misses some; the assay was immunoSEQ multiplex PCR. Of 150,000 to 200,000 clones in the sample, approximately 89% were seen once. There are 12 residues in the CDR3. The V end was cut by 0 bases, the J end by 6 bases, with 6 bases between. CDR1 is SGHVS and CDR2 is FNYEAQ in the germline V gene. What was sequenced was PBMCs. The rearrangement uses TRBV7-6 and TRBJ2-7; a possible D gene is TRBD2 (5 bases). This TCR was recovered from a man younger than 30 in good health and CMV-seropositive. CDR3 bases: TGTGCCAGCAGCTTAGCGGCGGGCGAGCAGTACTTC. Encoded protein: CASSLAAGEQYF.